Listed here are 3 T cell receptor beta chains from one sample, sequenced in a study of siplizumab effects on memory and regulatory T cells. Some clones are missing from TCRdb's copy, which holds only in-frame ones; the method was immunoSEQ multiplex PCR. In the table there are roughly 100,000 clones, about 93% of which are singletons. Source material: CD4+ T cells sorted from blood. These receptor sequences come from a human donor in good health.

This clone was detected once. The CDR3 sequence is CASSRQGYEQYF. For the CDR3, the DNA is TGTGCCAGCAGCCGACAGGGCTACGAGCAGTACTTC. The gene calls are TRBV11-1 and TRBJ2-7; 7 bases are a match to TRBD1. V shed 5 bases, J shed 3 bases, and the junction held 1 base outside the gene matches. The CDR3 runs to 12 residues. Germline V gene sequence: CDR1 SGHAT, CDR2 FQDESV (reference sequence).

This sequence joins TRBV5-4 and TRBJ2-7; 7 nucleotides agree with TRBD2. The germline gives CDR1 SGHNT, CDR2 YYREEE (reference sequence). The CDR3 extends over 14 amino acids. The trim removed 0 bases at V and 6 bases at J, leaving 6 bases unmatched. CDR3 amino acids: CASSLGLAEVEQYF. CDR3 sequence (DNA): TGTGCCAGCAGCTTGGGGCTAGCGGAAGTCGAGCAGTACTTC.

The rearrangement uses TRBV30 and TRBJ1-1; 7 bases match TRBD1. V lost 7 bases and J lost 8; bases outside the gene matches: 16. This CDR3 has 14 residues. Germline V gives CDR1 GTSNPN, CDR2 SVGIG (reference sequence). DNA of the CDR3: TGTGCCTCCCCAAAGCCCGGGACAGCCAGGGAAGCTTTCTTT. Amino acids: CASPKPGTAREAFF.